These 13 T cell receptor beta chains originate from one sample sequenced in a study of PD-1 blockade in mismatch repair-deficient tumors. Measured with immunoSEQ multiplex PCR; TCRdb has only the in-frame clones, and not every one. This sample carries 130,000 or so clones, around 83% of them seen once, and the ten largest clones take approximately 13%. Specimen: peripheral blood, collected 44 weeks after starting pembrolizumab. The origin of the receptors is an adult with mismatch repair-deficient cancer.

The chain carries TRBV7-9 and TRBJ1-2, with 7 bases fitting TRBD1. V shed 1 base and J 3 bases; nucleotides not matched to a gene: 8. Per the germline V gene, CDR1 is SEHNR and CDR2 is FQNEAQ (reference sequence). The CDR3 sequence is 16 residues long. The chain's CDR3 is CASSLGHPGTDYGYTF. The DNA for the CDR3 is TGTGCCAGCAGCTTAGGCCACCCCGGGACAGACTATGGCTACACCTTC.

The chain uses TRBV27 and TRBJ2-1; no clear D. The CDR3 is made up of 14 amino acids. Germline V gene sequence: CDR1 MNHEY, CDR2 SMNVEV (reference sequence). The V and J ends lost 3 bases and 4 bases respectively, with 10 bases between them. CDR3: CASSLVGQYNEQFF. Here the CDR3 DNA reads TGTGCCAGCAGTTTGGTCGGCCAATACAATGAGCAGTTCTTC.

This chain joins TRBV6-4 and TRBJ2-3, with 13 bases that match TRBD2. The CDR3 contains 15 residues. Per germline, CDR1 MRHNA and CDR2 SNTAGT. Trimming took 10 bases from V and 0 from J; bases not matched to a gene: 4. CDR3 DNA: TGTGCCACCCGGACTAGCGGGGGTAGCACAGATACGCAGTATTTT. Amino acid sequence: CATRTSGGSTDTQYF.

In regard to this clone: Other DNA sequences from this sample encode an identical CDR3 as well. The chain links TRBV7-9 to TRBJ1-2; D is possibly TRBD1 (5 bases). V lost 4 bases and J 3 bases, leaving 12 bases between the germline ends. This CDR3 contains 14 residues. The germline V gene has CDR1 SEHNR and CDR2 FQNEAQ (reference sequence). CDR3 DNA: TGTGCCAGCAGCTCTGGGACGATTTACTATGGCTACACCTTC. Encoded protein: CASSSGTIYYGYTF.

This rearrangement joins TRBV29-1 to TRBJ2-1; 8 positions agree with TRBD2. This CDR3 contains 12 residues. Germline CDR1 is SQVTM and CDR2 is ANQGSEA. J gave up 6 bases and V 3 bases, and 1 base lay outside the gene matches. The CDR3, as DNA: TGCAGCGTTGACGGGGGGGTCAATGAGCAGTTCTTC. The encoded protein is CSVDGGVNEQFF.

The chain is built from TRBV28 and TRBJ1-5; a possible D gene is TRBD1 (5 bases). The CDR3 runs 15 residues. CDR1 is MDHEN and CDR2 is SYDVKM in the germline V gene. V shed 4 bases and J shed 5 bases, with 15 bases lying between them. CDR3 sequence reads: CASSSRAGGHQPQHF. The DNA of the CDR3 is TGTGCCAGCAGTTCTCGCGCGGGGGGTCATCAGCCCCAGCATTTT. Complete variable domain (other parts from reference TRBV28 and TRBJ1-5): DVKVTQSSRYLVKRTGEKVFLECVQDMDHENMFWYRQDPGLGLRLIYFSYDVKMKEKGDIPEGYSVSREKKERFSLILESASTNQTSMYLCASSSRAGGHQPQHFGDGTRLSIL.

The J gene is TRBJ2-7, the V gene TRBV21-1; the table's D gene call, TRBD1, was not cross checked with the DNA. TRBV21-1 is a pseudogene locus. This CDR3 spans 13 amino acids. For the CDR3, the DNA is TGTGCCAGCAGCCTACAGGGGACCTACGAGCAGTACTTC. Translating it yields CASSLQGTYEQYF.

The rearrangement joins TRBV5-6 to TRBJ2-5, with TRBD2 as a possible D gene (6 bases). V was pared by 3 bases and J by 5 bases, with 20 bases between. Germline V CDR1 and CDR2: SGHDT, YYEEEE. The CDR3 loop spans 16 amino acids. CDR3 DNA: TGTGCCAGCAGCTCGAGGCCGGGAGTCCCTTGGGAGACCCAGTACTTC. Its protein is CASSSRPGVPWETQYF.

The chain couples TRBV11-2 to TRBJ1-1; D gene ambiguous. The V gene's germline CDR1 is SGHAT and CDR2 FQNNGV. Trimming took off 5 bases at V and 8 bases at J, with 12 bases between the two ends. The CDR3 contains 12 residues. DNA of the CDR3: TGTGCCAGCAGCCCAAGAGACCGGGAAGCTTTCTTT. This gives the protein CASSPRDREAFF.

Written as DNA, the CDR3 is TGTGCCAGCAGTGTATCATGGGATACGCAGTATTTT. Protein: CASSVSWDTQYF. The rearrangement uses TRBV2 and TRBJ2-3; D gene uncertain. The length of the CDR3 is 12 residues. CDR1 and CDR2 (germline): SNHLY, FYNNEI. The V end was cut by 4 bases, the J end by 6 bases, with 8 bases between. The full variable domain, with the rest looked up from reference TRBV2 and TRBJ2-3, is EPEVTQTPSHQVTQMGQEVILRCVPISNHLYFYWYRQILGQKVEFLVSFYNNEISEKSEIFDDQFSVERPDGSNFTLKIRSTKLEDSAMYFCASSVSWDTQYFGPGTRLTVL.

CDR3 sequence (DNA): TGCAGTGCAACTGACGTAAACGAGCAGTACTTC. Translated: CSATDVNEQYF. The V and J genes are TRBV20-1 and TRBJ2-7; no firm D call. V gave up 6 bases and J gave up 5 bases, with 11 bases separating them. Germline V gene sequence: CDR1 DFQATT, CDR2 SNEGSKA (reference sequence). The CDR3 is 11 amino acids.

The CDR3 here is CASSQPLAGGYNEQFF. The CDR3 DNA reads as TGCGCCAGCAGCCAACCTCTAGCGGGAGGCTACAATGAGCAGTTCTTC. The chain joins TRBV4-3 to TRBJ2-1; 11 bases agree with TRBD2. Germline CDR1 is LGHNA and CDR2 is YSLEER. Trimming at V came to 2 bases and at J to 3 bases, leaving 3 bases not matched to a gene. The CDR3 is 16 residues long.

CDR3 nucleotides: TGTGCCTGGAGTGTCGCGGACTACGAGCAGTACTTC. Encoded protein: CAWSVADYEQYF. The J gene is TRBJ2-7, the V gene TRBV30; no clear D. Germline V CDR1 and CDR2: GTSNPN, SVGIG (reference sequence). There are 12 residues in the CDR3. V gave up 0 bases and J gave up 3 bases, with 6 bases separating them.